The T cell receptor (beta chain) under discussion was sequenced for a study of blood T cell repertoires in COVID-19. The overall study: Material from acute and convalescent COVID-19 was sourced from the United States, Italy and Spain.

Profiling relied on immunoSEQ multiplex PCR, and the TCRdb table lists in-frame clones only, not all of them. The table records about 160,000 clones, around 74% of them present only once. CDR1 MNHNY and CDR2 SVGAGI come from the germline V gene (reference sequence). This CDR3 spans 16 amino acids. The V and J ends lost 6 bases and 0 bases, in that order; junction bases with no gene match: 8. The rearrangement uses TRBV6-6 and TRBJ2-3; 8 nucleotides agree with TRBD1. Material for sequencing was peripheral blood. This TCR was recovered from a man between 65 and 85 years old with acute or convalescent COVID-19. The CDR3 here is CASRATGGPSTDTQYF. The CDR3 bases are TGTGCCAGCAGAGCTACAGGGGGTCCCAGCACAGATACGCAGTATTTT.